This TCR beta chain was documented in a study of T-cell reconstitution after alpha-beta-depleted transplantation in children. General study points: Reported findings indicate that, about two months after transplant, alpha-beta T cells came from several hundred expanded clones, which were derived from non-depleted graft cells. One year post-transplant, T-cell counts and diversity were largely derived from T cells produced anew. For some patients, TCRbeta diversity was high at day 60 because of recipient T cells and thymic progenitors that survived.

This CDR3 region has 13 residues. V lost 0 bases to trimming and J lost 0 bases, with 2 bases between them. Per the germline V gene, CDR1 is SGDLS and CDR2 is YYNGEE. Preparation of the TCRbeta library involved a method that used unique molecular identifiers. One entry per CDR3 protein, called by TCRdb with MiXCR from the PCR reads. The data hold 55,000 to 85,000 distinct CDR3 sequences, with around 9.9% observed a single time. This clonotype came up a few times. No antigen is known for it. The sample here was PBMCs, taken before TCRalphabeta/CD19-depleted stem cell transplant. This chain uses TRBV9 with TRBJ2-3; D not resolved. This sequence originates from a boy under 18 with acute myeloid leukemia, due to receive a stem cell transplant. DNA of the CDR3: TGTGCCAGCAGCGTAGCTAGCACAGATACGCAGTATTTT. This codes for CASSVASTDTQYF.